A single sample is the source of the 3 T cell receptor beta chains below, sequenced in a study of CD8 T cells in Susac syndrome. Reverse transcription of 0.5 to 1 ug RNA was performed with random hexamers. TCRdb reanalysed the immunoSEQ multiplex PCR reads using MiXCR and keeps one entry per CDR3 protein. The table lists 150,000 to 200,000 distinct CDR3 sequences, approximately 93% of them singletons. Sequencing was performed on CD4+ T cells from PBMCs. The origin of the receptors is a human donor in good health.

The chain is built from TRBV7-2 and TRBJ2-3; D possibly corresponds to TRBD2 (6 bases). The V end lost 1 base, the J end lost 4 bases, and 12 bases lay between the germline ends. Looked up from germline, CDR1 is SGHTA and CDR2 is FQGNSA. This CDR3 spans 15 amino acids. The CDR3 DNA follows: TGTGCCAGCAGCTTAGAAGGGGCGGGGCCAGATACGCAGTATTTT. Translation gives CASSLEGAGPDTQYF.

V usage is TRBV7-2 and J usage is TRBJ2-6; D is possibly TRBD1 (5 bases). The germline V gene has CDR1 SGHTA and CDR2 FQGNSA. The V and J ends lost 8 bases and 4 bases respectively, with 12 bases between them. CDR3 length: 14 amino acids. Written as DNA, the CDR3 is TGTGCCAGCGGCCCCAGGGCCGGGGCCAACGTCCTGACTTTC. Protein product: CASGPRAGANVLTF.

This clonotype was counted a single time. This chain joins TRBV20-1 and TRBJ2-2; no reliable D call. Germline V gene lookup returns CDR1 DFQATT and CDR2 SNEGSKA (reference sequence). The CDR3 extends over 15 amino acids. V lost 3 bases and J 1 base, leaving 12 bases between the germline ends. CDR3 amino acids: CSASALFQNTGELFF. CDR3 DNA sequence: TGCAGTGCTAGTGCACTTTTCCAGAACACCGGGGAGCTGTTTTTT.